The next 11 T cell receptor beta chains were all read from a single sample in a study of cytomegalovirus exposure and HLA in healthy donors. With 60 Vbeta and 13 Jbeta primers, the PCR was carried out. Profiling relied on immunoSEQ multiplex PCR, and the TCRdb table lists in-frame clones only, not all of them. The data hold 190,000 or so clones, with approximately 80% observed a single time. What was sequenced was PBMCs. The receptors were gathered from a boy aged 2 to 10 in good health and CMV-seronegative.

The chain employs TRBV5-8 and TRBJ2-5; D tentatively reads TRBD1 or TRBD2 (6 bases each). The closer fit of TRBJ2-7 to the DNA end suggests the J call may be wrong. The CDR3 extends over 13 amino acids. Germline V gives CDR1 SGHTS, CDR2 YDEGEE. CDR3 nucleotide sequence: TGTGCCAGCAGCTTTAGGGGGGACTACGAGCAGTACTTC. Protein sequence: CASSFRGDYEQYF.

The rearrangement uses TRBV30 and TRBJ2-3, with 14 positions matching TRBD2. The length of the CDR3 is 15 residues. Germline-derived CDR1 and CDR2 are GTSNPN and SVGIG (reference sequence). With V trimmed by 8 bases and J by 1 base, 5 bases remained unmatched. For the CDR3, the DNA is TGTGCCGGCCGGGGACTAGCGGGGGGCACAGATACGCAGTATTTT. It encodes CAGRGLAGGTDTQYF.

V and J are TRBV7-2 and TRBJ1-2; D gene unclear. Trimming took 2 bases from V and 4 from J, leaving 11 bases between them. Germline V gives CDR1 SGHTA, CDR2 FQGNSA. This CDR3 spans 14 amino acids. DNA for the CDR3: TGTGCCAGCAGCTTAAGGAGGGCAAGCTATGGCTACACCTTC. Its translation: CASSLRRASYGYTF.

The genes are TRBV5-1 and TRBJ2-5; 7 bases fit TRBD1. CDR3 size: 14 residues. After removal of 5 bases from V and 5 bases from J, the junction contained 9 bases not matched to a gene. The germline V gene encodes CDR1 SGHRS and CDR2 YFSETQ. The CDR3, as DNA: TGCGCCAGCAGTTTGCAGGGGGATGGGGAGACCCAGTACTTC. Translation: CASSLQGDGETQYF.

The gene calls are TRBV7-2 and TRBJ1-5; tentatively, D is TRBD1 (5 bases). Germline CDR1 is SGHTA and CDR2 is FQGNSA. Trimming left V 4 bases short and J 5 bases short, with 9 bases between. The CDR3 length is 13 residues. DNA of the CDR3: TGTGCCAGCAGCTCGACAGAGTATCAGCCCCAGCATTTT. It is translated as CASSSTEYQPQHF.

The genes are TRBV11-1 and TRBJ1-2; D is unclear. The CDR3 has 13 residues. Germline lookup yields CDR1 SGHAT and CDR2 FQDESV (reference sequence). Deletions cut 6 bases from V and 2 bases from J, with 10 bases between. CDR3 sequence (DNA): TGTGCCAGCAGTCCCGCGGGCAACTATGGCTACACCTTC. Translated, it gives CASSPAGNYGYTF.

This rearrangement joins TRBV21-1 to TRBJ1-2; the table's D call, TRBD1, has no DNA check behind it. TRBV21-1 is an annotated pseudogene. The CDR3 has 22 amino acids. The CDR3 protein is CASSKSGKLGKRTGANPYGYTF. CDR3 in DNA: TGTGCCAGCAGCAAATCGGGGAAGTTGGGAAAACGGACAGGGGCGAACCCCTATGGCTACACCTTC.

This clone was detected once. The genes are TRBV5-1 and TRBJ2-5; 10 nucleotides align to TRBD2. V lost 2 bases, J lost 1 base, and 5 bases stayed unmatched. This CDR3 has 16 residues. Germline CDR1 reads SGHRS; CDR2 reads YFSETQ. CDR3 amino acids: CASSFRRLAGQETQYF. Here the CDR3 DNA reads TGCGCCAGCAGCTTTAGGAGACTAGCGGGCCAAGAGACCCAGTACTTC.

This CDR3 reads CASSYRTGLTGELFF. Here the CDR3 DNA reads TGTGCCAGCAGTTATAGGACAGGGCTCACCGGGGAGCTGTTTTTT. The genes are TRBV6-5 and TRBJ2-2; the match to TRBD1 covers 8 bases. The V gene end was trimmed by 3 bases and the J gene end by 4 bases; junction bases not matched to a gene: 4. Germline V lookup: CDR1 MNHEY, CDR2 SVGAGI. The CDR3 is 15 residues long.

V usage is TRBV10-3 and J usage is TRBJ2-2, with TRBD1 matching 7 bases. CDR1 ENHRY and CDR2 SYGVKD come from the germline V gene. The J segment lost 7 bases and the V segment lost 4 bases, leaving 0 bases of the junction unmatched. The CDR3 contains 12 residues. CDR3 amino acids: CAISGTGGELFF. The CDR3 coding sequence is TGTGCCATCAGTGGGACAGGCGGGGAGCTGTTTTTT.

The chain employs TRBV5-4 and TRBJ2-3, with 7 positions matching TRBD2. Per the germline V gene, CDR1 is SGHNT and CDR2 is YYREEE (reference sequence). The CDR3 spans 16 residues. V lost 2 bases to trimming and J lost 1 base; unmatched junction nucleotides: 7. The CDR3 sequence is CASSFGAGERTDTQYF. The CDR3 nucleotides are TGTGCCAGCAGCTTCGGGGCGGGGGAGCGCACAGATACGCAGTATTTT.